The T cell receptor beta chain under discussion was sequenced for a study of T cells expressing NK-cell markers. One entry per CDR3 protein, without DNA, is what TCRdb gives after re-calling the 5' RACE reads. With 350,000 to 500,000 distinct CDR3 sequences in the sample, the ten largest clones hold roughly 7.2%. CDR3 length: 14 residues. The clonotype comes from a woman aged 18-69 years in good health. Material: blood T cells: a sorted CD56 or NKG2C T cell subset, CD4+ or CD8+ T cells, or bulk PBMC T cells (not recorded which). The chain couples TRBV12-3 or TRBV12-4 to TRBJ2-3; no DNA is available, so the TRBD2 call from TCRdb remains unchecked. This CDR3 is CASRAGGPSDTQYF.